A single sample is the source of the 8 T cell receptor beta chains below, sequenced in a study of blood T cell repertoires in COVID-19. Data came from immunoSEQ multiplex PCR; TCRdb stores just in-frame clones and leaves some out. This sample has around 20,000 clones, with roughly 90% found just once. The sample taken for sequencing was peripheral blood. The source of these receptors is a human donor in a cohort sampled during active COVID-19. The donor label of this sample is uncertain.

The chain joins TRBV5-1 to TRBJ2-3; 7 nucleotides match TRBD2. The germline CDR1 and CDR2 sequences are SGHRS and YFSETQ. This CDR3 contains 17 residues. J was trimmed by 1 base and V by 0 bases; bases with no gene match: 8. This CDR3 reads CASSLANAGDRTDTQYF. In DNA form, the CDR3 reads TGCGCCAGCAGCTTGGCCAATGCGGGGGATCGCACAGATACGCAGTATTTT.

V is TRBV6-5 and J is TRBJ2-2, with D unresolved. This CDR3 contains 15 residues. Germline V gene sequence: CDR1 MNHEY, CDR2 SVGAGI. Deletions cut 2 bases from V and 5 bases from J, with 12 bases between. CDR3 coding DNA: TGTGCCAGCAGTTACAGGCTCTTGAGGACCGGGGAGCTGTTTTTT. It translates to CASSYRLLRTGELFF.

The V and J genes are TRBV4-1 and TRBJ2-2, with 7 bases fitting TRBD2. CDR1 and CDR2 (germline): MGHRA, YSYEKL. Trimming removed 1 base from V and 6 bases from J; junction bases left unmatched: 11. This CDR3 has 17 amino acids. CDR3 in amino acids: CASSQGDLAAGAGELFF. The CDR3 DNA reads TGCGCCAGCAGCCAAGGAGACCTAGCGGCCGGCGCCGGGGAGCTGTTTTTT.

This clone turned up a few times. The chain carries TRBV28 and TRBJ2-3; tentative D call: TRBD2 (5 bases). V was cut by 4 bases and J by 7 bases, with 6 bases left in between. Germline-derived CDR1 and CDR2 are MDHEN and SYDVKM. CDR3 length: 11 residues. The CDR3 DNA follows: TGTGCCAGCAGTTGGAGGAATACGCAGTATTTT. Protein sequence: CASSWRNTQYF.

The CDR3 sequence: CASSRLGAGTNEQFF. The CDR3 DNA sequence: TGTGCCAGCAGCCGCCTAGGGGCTGGAACCAATGAGCAGTTCTTC. The gene calls are TRBV3-1 (or the pseudogene TRBV3-2) and TRBJ2-1; D is possibly TRBD1 (5 bases). The CDR3 sequence is 15 residues long. With 4 bases removed from V and 6 bases from J, the gap between germline ends came to 16 bases. Germline CDR1 LGHDT, CDR2 YNNKEL (reference sequence).

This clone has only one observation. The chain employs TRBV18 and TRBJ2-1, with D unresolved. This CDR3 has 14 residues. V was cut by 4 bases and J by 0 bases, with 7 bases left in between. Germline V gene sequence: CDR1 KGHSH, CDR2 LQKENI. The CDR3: CASSRLRSYNEQFF. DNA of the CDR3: TGTGCCAGCTCACGTCTGCGCTCCTACAATGAGCAGTTCTTC.

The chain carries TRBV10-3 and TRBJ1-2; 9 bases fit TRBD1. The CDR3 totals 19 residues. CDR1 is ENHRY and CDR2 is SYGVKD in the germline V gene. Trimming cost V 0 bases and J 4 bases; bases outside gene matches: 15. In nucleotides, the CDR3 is TGTGCCATCAGTGAGTCGACTCGAGGGACAGGGCAGGGCGGCTATGGCTACACCTTC. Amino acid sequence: CAISESTRGTGQGGYGYTF.

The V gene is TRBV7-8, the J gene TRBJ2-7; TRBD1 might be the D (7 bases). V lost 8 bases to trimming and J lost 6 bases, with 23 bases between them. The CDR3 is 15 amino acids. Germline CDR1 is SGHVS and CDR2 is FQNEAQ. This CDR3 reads CASWAGRAGGFEQYF. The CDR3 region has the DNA TGTGCCAGCTGGGCGGGACGGGCAGGGGGGTTCGAGCAGTACTTC.